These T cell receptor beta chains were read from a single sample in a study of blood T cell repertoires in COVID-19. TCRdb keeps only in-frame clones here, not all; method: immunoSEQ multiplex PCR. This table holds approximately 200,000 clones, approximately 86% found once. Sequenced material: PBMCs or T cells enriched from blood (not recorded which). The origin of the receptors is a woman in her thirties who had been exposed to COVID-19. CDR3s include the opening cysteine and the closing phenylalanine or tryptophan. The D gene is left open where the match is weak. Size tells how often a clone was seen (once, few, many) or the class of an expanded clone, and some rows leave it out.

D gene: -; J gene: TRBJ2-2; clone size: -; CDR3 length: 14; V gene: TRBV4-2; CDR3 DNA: TGTGCCAGCAGCCAAGAGCGCACCACCGGGGAGCTGTTTTTT; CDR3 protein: CASSQERTTGELFF
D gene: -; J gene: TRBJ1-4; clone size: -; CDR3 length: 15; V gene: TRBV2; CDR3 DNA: TGTGCCAGCAGTCTGGAGGGCGCAACTAATGAAAAACTGTTTTTT; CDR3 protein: CASSLEGATNEKLFF
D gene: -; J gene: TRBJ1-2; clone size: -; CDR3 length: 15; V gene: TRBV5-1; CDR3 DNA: TGCGCCAGCAGCTACCTCGGTCCCGCGCCCTATGGCTACACCTTC; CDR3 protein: CASSYLGPAPYGYTF
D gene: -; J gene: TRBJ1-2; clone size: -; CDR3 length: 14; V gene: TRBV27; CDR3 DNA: TGTGCCAGCAGTTTATACGGCAGGGGTGACGGCTACACCTTC; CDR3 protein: CASSLYGRGDGYTF
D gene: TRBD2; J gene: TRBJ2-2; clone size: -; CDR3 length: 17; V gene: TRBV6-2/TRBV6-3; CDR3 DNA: TGTGCCAGCAGTTACCACAGGTCGGGACTAGCAACCGGGGAGCTGTTTTTT; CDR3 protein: CASSYHRSGLATGELFF
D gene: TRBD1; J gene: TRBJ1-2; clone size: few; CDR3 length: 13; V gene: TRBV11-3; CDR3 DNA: TGTGCCAGCAGCTCGACAGGGTACTATGGCTACACCTTC; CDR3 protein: CASSSTGYYGYTF
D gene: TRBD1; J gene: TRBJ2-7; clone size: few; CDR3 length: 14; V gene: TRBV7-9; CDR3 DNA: TGTGCCAGCAGCTCCGGGACAGGGTCGTACGAGCAGTACTTC; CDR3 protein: CASSSGTGSYEQYF
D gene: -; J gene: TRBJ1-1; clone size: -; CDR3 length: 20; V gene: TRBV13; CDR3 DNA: TGTGCCAGCAGCTTACGTGCTCACTTTTCTACAGATCTCCAGAACACTGAAGCTTTCTTT; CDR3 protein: CASSLRAHFSTDLQNTEAFF
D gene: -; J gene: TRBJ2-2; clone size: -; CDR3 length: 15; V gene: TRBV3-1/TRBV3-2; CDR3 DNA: TGTGCCAGCAGCCAAGATATGACATCCACCGGGGAGCTGTTTTTT; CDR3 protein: CASSQDMTSTGELFF
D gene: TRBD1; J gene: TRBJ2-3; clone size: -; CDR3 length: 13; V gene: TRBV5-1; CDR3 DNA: TGCGCCAGCAGCTTGACAGGGGTTGATACGCAGTATTTT; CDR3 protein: CASSLTGVDTQYF
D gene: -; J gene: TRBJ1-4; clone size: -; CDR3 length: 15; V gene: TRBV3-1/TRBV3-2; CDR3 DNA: TGTGCCAGCAGCCAAGGACTTGGGGGCGGAGAAAAACTGTTTTTT; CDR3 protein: CASSQGLGGGEKLFF
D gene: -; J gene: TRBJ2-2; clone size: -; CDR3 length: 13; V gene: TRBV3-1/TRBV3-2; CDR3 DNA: TGTGCCAGCAGCCAACAGGGGACCGGGGAGCTGTTTTTT; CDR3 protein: CASSQQGTGELFF
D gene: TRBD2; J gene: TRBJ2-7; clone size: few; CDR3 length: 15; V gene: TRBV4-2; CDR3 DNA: TGTGCCAGCAGCCAAGATTACGGGGGGTTCTACGAGCAGTACTTC; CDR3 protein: CASSQDYGGFYEQYF
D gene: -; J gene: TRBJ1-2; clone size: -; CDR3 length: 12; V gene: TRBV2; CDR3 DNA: TGTGCCAGCGGGGGCGGACAGTATGGCTACACCTTC; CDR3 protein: CASGGGQYGYTF
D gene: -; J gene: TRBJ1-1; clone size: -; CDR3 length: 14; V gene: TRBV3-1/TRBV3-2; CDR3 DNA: TGTGCCAGCAGCCACTTAGGGAGGGACCCTGAAGCTTTCTTT; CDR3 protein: CASSHLGRDPEAFF
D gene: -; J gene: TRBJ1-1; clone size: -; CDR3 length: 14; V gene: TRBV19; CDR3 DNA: TGTGCCAGTAGTATTTCGATGGAGGCCGCTGAAGCTTTCTTT; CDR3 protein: CASSISMEAAEAFF
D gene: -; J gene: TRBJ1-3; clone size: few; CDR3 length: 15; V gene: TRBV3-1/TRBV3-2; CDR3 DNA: TGTGCCAGCAGCCAAGACAGGGGAGCCGGAAACACCATATATTTT; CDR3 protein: CASSQDRGAGNTIYF
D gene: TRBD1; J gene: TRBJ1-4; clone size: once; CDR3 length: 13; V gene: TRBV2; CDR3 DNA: TGTGCCAGCCTGCGGGACAGTCCCCCCAAACTGTTTTTT; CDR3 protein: CASLRDSPPKLFF
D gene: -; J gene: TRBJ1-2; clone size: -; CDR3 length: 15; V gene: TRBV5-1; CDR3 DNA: TGCGCCAGCAGCCCGCCCAGGGAGGCCGGCTATGGCTACACCTTC; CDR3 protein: CASSPPREAGYGYTF
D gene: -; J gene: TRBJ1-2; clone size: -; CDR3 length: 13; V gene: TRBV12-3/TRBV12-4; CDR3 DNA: TGTGCCAGCAGTTTTCAGGGGAGCTATGGCTACACCTTC; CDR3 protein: CASSFQGSYGYTF
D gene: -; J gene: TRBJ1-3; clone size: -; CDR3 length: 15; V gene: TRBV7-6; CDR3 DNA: TGTGCCAGCAGCCCCGTTCTGGGAGTCGGAAACACCATATATTTT; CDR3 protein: CASSPVLGVGNTIYF
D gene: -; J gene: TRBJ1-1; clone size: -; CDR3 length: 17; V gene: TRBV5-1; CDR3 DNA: TGCGCCAGCAGCTTGGCCGGCGGGGGCTACATGAACACTGAAGCTTTCTTT; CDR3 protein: CASSLAGGGYMNTEAFF
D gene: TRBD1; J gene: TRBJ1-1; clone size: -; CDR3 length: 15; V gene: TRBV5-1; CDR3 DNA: TGCGCCAGCAGCCCGCTGACAGGGCCCGCCACTGAAGCTTTCTTT; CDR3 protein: CASSPLTGPATEAFF
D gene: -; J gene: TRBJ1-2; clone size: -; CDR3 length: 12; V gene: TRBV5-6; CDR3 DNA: TGTGCCAGCAGCTCCGTGCCAGGGGGCTACACCTTC; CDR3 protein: CASSSVPGGYTF
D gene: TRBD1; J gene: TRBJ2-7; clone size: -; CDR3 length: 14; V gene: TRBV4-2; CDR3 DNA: TGTGCCAGCAGCCAAGATTCATGGCAGGGGGTCCAGTACTTC; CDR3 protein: CASSQDSWQGVQYF
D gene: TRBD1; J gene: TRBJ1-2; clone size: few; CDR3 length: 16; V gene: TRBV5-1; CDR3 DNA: TGCGCCAGCAGCTTAAAACCCGGGACAGGGGTTGATGGCTACACCTTC; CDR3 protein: CASSLKPGTGVDGYTF
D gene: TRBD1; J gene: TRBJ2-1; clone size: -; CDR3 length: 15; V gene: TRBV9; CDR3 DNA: TGTGCCAGCAGCGTCCCGACAGGGGGCTCCGATGAGCAGTTCTTC; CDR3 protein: CASSVPTGGSDEQFF
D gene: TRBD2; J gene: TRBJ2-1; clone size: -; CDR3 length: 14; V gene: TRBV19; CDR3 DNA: TGTGCCAGTAGTACAACGGGGGGGCCCGATGAGCAGTTCTTC; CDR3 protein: CASSTTGGPDEQFF
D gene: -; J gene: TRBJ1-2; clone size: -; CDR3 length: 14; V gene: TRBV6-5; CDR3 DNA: TGTGCCAGCAGTCCCGGCGACACAGGAATTCCGACCACCTTC; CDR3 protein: CASSPGDTGIPTTF
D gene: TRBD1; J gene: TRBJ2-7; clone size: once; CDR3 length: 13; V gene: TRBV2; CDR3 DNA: TGTGCCAGCAAAAGACAGGGGGACTACGAGCAGTACTTC; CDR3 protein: CASKRQGDYEQYF
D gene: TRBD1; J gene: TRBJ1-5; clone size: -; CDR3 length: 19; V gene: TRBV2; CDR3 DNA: TGTGCCAGCAGGGTCTCGGTGGGACAGGGGCCCTATAGCAATCAGCCCCAGCATTTT; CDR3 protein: CASRVSVGQGPYSNQPQHF
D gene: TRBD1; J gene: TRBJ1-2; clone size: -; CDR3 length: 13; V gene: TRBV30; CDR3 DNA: TGTGCCTACAACAGGGGCGAAGCGAGGGGCTACACCTTC; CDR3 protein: CAYNRGEARGYTF
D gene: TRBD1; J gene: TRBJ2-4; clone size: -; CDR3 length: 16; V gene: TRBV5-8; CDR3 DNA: TGTGCCAGCAGCTTGTCTGGACAGGGGTTCAGAAACATTCAGTACTTC; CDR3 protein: CASSLSGQGFRNIQYF
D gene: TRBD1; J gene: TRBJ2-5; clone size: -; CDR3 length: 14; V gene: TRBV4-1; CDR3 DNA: TGCGCCAGCAGCCGGGACAGGGTTACAAAGACCCAGTACTTC; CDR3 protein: CASSRDRVTKTQYF
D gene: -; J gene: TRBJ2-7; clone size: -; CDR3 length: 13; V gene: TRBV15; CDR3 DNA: TGTGCCACCAGCAGCCTACAGGGTGACGAGCAGTACTTC; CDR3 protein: CATSSLQGDEQYF
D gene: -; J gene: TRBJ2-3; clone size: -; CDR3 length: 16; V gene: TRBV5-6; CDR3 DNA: TGTGCCAGCAGCTTGGGCCAGGGGTGGTTCTCAGATACGCAGTATTTT; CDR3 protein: CASSLGQGWFSDTQYF
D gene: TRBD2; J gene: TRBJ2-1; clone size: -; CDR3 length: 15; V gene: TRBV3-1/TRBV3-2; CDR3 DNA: TGTGCCAGCAGCCCGACTAGCGGGGCAAGCAATGAGCAGTTCTTC; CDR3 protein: CASSPTSGASNEQFF
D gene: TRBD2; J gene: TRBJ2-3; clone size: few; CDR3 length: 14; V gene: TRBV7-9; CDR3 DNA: TGTGCCAGCAGCCTTCGACTAGCCGACGATACGCAGTATTTT; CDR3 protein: CASSLRLADDTQYF
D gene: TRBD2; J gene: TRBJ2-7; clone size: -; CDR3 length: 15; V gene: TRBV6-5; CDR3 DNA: TGTGCCAGCAGTTTCGGACTAGCGGGGCACTACGAGCAGTACTTC; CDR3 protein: CASSFGLAGHYEQYF
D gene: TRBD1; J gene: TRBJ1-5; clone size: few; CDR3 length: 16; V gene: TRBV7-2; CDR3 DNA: TGTGCCAGCAGTTCCACAGGGGGCTTTAGCAATCAGCCCCAGCATTTT; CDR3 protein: CASSSTGGFSNQPQHF
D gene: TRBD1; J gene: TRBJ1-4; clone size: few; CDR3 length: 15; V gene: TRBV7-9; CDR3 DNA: TGTGCCAGCAGCATAGTACAGGGGGCGAGGGAAAAACTGTTTTTT; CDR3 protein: CASSIVQGAREKLFF
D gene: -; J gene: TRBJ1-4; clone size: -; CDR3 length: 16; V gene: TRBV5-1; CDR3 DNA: TGCGCCAGCAGCCAAAGAGGGACAAAAACTAATGAAAAACTGTTTTTT; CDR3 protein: CASSQRGTKTNEKLFF
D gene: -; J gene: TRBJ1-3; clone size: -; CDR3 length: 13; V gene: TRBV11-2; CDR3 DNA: TGTGCCAGCAGCTTAGTCTCTGTAGACACCATATATTTT; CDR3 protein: CASSLVSVDTIYF
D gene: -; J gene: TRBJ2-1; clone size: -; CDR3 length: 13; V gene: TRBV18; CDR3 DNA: TGTGCCAGCTCACCCGCCTCCGGTAATGAGCAGTTCTTC; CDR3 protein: CASSPASGNEQFF
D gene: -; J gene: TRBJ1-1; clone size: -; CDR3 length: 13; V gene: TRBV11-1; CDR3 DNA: TGTGCCAGCAGGGGCGCACCGAACACTGAAGCTTTCTTT; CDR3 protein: CASRGAPNTEAFF
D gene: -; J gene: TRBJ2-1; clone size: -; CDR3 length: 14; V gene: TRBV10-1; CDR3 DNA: TGCGCCAGCAGTGACGGCACCCCAGGCGATGAGCAGTTCTTC; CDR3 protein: CASSDGTPGDEQFF
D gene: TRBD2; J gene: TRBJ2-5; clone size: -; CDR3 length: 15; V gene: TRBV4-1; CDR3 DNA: TGCGCCAGCAGCCAAGATCGGGCGGGGGAAGAGACCCAGTACTTC; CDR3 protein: CASSQDRAGEETQYF
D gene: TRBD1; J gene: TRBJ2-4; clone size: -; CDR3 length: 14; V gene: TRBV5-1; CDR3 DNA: TGCGCCAGCAGCTTCGGACAGGGAGTAAACATTCAGTACTTC; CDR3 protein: CASSFGQGVNIQYF
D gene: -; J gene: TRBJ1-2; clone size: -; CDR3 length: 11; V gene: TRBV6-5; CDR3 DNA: TGTGCCAGCGGTTTCGGCTATGGCTACACCTTC; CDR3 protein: CASGFGYGYTF
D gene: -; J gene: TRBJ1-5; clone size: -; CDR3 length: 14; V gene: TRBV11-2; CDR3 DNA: TGTGCCAGCAGAGGGCAGGGTAGCAATCAGCCCCAGCATTTT; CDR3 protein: CASRGQGSNQPQHF
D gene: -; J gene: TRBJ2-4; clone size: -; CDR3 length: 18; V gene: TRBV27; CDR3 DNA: TGTGCCAGCAGTTTAGTGTATCGCAAGCCTCTAGCCAAAAACATTCAGTACTTC; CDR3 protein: CASSLVYRKPLAKNIQYF
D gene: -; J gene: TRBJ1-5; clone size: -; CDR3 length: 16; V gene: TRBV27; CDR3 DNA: TGTGCCAGCACCCCCCCCGGGGGGGCTAGCAATCAGCCCCAGCATTTT; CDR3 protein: CASTPPGGASNQPQHF
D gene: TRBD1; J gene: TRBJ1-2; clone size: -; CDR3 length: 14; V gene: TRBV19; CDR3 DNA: TGTGCCACCGGGACAGGGGCTTATAACTATGGCTACACCTTC; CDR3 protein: CATGTGAYNYGYTF
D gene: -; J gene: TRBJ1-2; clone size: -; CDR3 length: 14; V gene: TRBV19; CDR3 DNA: TGTGCCACTAAGGGTCAGGGGAGTAACTATGGCTACACCTTC; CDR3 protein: CATKGQGSNYGYTF